This T cell receptor (beta chain) was captured by sequencing in a study of metastatic and nonmetastatic thyroid tumors. Among the patients, none had received any treatment before thyroid surgery. This clone has a handful of counts. Other DNA sequences in the same sample also yield this CDR3. The germline V and J ends were trimmed by 4 bases and 4 bases, with 8 bases remaining between them. The CDR3 runs to 13 residues. CDR1 and CDR2 from the germline V gene are SGHAT and FQNNGV. TCRdb re-clonotyped the PCR reads through MiXCR. The table shows more than 85,000 clones, with approximately 9% occurring only once.

The sequencing input was blood. This clonotype originated in a female donor with papillary thyroid cancer or a benign thyroid nodule (not recorded which). Some clones in this sample may be carry-over from other donors' samples. The chain employs TRBV11-2 and TRBJ2-1; tentative D call: TRBD2 (6 bases). The CDR3 DNA sequence: TGTGCCAGCAGCTCCGGGGGTTACAATGAGCAGTTCTTC. It codes for CASSSGGYNEQFF. Looking up the rest from reference TRBV11-2 and TRBJ2-1 gives the full variable domain: EAGVAQSPRYKIIEKRQSVAFWCNPISGHATLYWYQQILGQGPKLLIQFQNNGVVDDSQLPKDRFSAERLKGVDSTLKIQPAKLEDSAVYLCASSSGGYNEQFFGPGTRLTVL.